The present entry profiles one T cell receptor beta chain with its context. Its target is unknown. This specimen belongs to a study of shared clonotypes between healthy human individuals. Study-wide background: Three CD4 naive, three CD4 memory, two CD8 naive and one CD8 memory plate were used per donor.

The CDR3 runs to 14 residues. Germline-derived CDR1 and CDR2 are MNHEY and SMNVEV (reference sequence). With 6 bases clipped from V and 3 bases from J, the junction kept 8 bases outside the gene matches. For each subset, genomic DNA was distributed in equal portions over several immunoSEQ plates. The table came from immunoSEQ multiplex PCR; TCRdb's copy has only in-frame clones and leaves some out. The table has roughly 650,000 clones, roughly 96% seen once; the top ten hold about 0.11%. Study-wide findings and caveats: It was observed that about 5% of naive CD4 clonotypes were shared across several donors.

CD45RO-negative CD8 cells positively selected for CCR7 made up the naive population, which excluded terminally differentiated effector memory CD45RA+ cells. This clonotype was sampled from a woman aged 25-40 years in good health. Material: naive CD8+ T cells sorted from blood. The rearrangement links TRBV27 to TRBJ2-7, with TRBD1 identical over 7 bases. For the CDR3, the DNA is TGTGCCAGCAGCGGAGGTGCAGGGGGCTACGAGCAGTACTTC. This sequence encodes CASSGGAGGYEQYF.